A selection of T cell receptor beta chains follows, all from one sample in a study of blood T cell repertoires in COVID-19. The table came from immunoSEQ multiplex PCR; TCRdb's copy has only in-frame clones and leaves some out. In the table there are about 350,000 clones, 87% of which are singletons. The sequencing sample was made of peripheral blood. These receptors originate from a woman in her forties or fifties with COVID-19, enrolled during active disease. The CDR3 runs from the conserved cysteine through the conserved F or W. D genes are given only for firm matches. Clone size is shown for a subset of rows, as once, few, many or a class of expanded clone.

clone_size,j_call,d_call,v_call,cdr3_nt,cdr3_aa
-,TRBJ1-3,-,TRBV18,TGTGCCAGCTCGGCGGGGTCCTCTCGCTCTGGAAACACCATATATTTT,CASSAGSSRSGNTIYF
-,TRBJ1-6,-,TRBV21-1,TGTGCCAGCAGCAATCCAGGGCCCAATTCACCCCTCCACTTT,CASSNPGPNSPLHF
-,TRBJ2-3,-,TRBV7-3,TGTGCCAGCAGCCCTGGCTCTGGCACAGATACGCAGTATTTT,CASSPGSGTDTQYF
once,TRBJ2-1,TRBD1,TRBV19,TGTGCCAGTAGTTTGACCGGGACAGGGGGCGATGAGCAGTTCTTC,CASSLTGTGGDEQFF
once,TRBJ2-2,TRBD2,TRBV19,TGTGCCAGTAGTAAACTAGCGGGAGCGAACACCGGGGAGCTGTTTTTT,CASSKLAGANTGELFF
-,TRBJ2-5,TRBD2,TRBV11-3,TGTGCCAGCAGCTTGGGGGGAGGAGCGGGAGTAAGTTTGGAGACCCAGTACTTC,CASSLGGGAGVSLETQYF
-,TRBJ2-2,-,TRBV25-1,TGTGCCAGCAGTTATCACGGCACCGGGGAGCTGTTTTTT,CASSYHGTGELFF
-,TRBJ1-4,TRBD1,TRBV25-1,TGTGCCAGCAGTGACACAGGGGATTCTGAAAAACTGTTTTTT,CASSDTGDSEKLFF
-,TRBJ1-5,-,TRBV4-2,TGTGCCAGCAGCATTAAGGCTCAGGGAAATAGCAATCAGCCCCAGCATTTT,CASSIKAQGNSNQPQHF
-,TRBJ2-7,TRBD2,TRBV25-1,TGTGCCAGCAGTGACCGGACTAGCGGGGGCCCTAGCTCCTACGAGCAGTACTTC,CASSDRTSGGPSSYEQYF
-,TRBJ1-4,-,TRBV30,TGTGCCTGGAGTGTAGCGGGACGGGGTAATGAAAAACTGTTTTTT,CAWSVAGRGNEKLFF
-,TRBJ2-7,TRBD2,TRBV9,TGTGCCAGCAGCGGTCGCGGGGGAATTTTGTACGAGCAGTACTTC,CASSGRGGILYEQYF
-,TRBJ2-5,TRBD1,TRBV7-2,TGTGCCAGCAGCTCCTCCGGGACAGGGGCCCGAGAGACCCAGTACTTC,CASSSSGTGARETQYF
-,TRBJ1-6,-,TRBV3-1/TRBV3-2,TGTGCCAGCAGCCAATCAAACAGGGTCAGGGATTCACCCCTCCACTTT,CASSQSNRVRDSPLHF
few,TRBJ1-4,-,TRBV3-1/TRBV3-2,TGTGCCAGCAGCGAACCGGGTCATCGAGAAAAACTGTTTTTT,CASSEPGHREKLFF
-,TRBJ2-2,-,TRBV7-3,TGTGCCAGCAGCCCTACCCCTGGTCGAGCTTTCACCGGGGAGCTGTTTTTT,CASSPTPGRAFTGELFF
-,TRBJ1-1,TRBD1,TRBV11-2,TGTGCCAGCAGCTGGAGGGACAGAGTGAACACTGAAGCTTTCTTT,CASSWRDRVNTEAFF
-,TRBJ2-1,TRBD2,TRBV4-1,TGCGCCAGCAGCCAAGAGCCGGGACTAGCGTATAGAGTTGAGCAGTTCTTC,CASSQEPGLAYRVEQFF
-,TRBJ2-1,TRBD1,TRBV27,TGTGCCAGCAGTTCAAGACCGGGACAGGGGGTATATGAGCAGTTCTTC,CASSSRPGQGVYEQFF
-,TRBJ2-1,-,TRBV18,TGTGCCAGCTCACCCCTTTCGGTGAGCAATGAGCAGTTCTTC,CASSPLSVSNEQFF
few,TRBJ2-1,-,TRBV5-4,TGTGCCAGCAGCTTGGGGGGGGGCTCCCTCTACAATGAGCAGTTCTTC,CASSLGGGSLYNEQFF
-,TRBJ2-1,-,TRBV30,TGTGCCTGGAATGCCGGGGGCTCCTACAATGAGCAGTTCTTC,CAWNAGGSYNEQFF
-,TRBJ2-1,TRBD2,TRBV24-1,TGTGCCACCAGTGACCGGACTAGTTCTGAGCAGTTCTTC,CATSDRTSSEQFF
few,TRBJ2-1,-,TRBV6-5,TGTGCCAGCAGTTACCCGTCTCGGGGGAAAAATGAGCAGTTCTTC,CASSYPSRGKNEQFF
-,TRBJ1-2,TRBD1,TRBV11-3,TGTGCCAGCAGCTCGCGTCCCCGGGACAGAATAAACTATGGCTACACCTTC,CASSSRPRDRINYGYTF
-,TRBJ2-5,-,TRBV28,TGTGCCAGCAGTCAAGTGGACACCTGGGGAGAGACCCAGTACTTC,CASSQVDTWGETQYF
-,TRBJ1-2,TRBD1,TRBV23-1,TGCGCCAGCAGTCAAAAAAGGACAGGGGCGGCCTATGGCTACACCTTC,CASSQKRTGAAYGYTF
-,TRBJ2-3,-,TRBV5-1,TGCGCCAGCGGATCCTTCGGGGCAGATACGCAGTATTTT,CASGSFGADTQYF
few,TRBJ2-3,TRBD1,TRBV30,TGTGCCTGGAGAAGCCGGGACAGGGTAGGAGATACGCAGTATTTT,CAWRSRDRVGDTQYF
-,TRBJ2-1,TRBD1,TRBV11-3,TGTGCCAGCAGCCCCGGGACAGGGGGGGGACACAATGAGCAGTTCTTC,CASSPGTGGGHNEQFF
-,TRBJ1-5,-,TRBV7-8,TGTGCCAGCAGCTTGGGGAGGGACACTTATCAGCCCCAGCATTTT,CASSLGRDTYQPQHF
-,TRBJ1-5,-,TRBV7-2,TGTGCCAGCAGCTTAGTTGCGGGTGGCAATCAGCCCCAGCATTTT,CASSLVAGGNQPQHF
-,TRBJ2-3,-,TRBV15,TGTGCCACCAGCAGAGATCGCGGCGGAGATACGCAGTATTTT,CATSRDRGGDTQYF
-,TRBJ1-5,TRBD1,TRBV10-1,TGCGCCAGCCAGGACAGGGAAACTCAGCCCCAGCATTTT,CASQDRETQPQHF
-,TRBJ1-1,TRBD1,TRBV6-5,TGTGCCAGCAGGTCGACAGGGGGGCACACTGAAGCTTTCTTT,CASRSTGGHTEAFF